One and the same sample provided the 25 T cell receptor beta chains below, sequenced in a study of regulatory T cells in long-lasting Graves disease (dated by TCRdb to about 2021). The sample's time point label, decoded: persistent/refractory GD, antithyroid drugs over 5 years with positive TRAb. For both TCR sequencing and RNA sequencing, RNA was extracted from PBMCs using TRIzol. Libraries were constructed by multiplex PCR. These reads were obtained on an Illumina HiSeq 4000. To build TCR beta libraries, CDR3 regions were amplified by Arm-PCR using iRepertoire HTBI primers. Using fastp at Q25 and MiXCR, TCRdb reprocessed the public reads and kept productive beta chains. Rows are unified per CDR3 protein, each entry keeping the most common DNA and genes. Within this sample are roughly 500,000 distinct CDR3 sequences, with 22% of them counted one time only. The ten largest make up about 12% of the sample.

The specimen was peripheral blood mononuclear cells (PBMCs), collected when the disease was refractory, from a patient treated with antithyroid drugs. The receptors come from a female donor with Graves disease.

CDR3 loop: CASTPPGTQQETQYF. The CDR3 coding sequence is TGCGCCAGCACCCCCCCTGGGACGCAGCAAGAGACCCAGTACTTC. The chain has TRBV5-1 and TRBJ2-5; D may be TRBD1 or TRBD2 (5 bases each). The V and J ends lost 6 bases and 2 bases respectively, with 17 bases between them. The CDR3 has 15 amino acids. In germline, CDR1 is SGHRS, CDR2 YFSETQ.

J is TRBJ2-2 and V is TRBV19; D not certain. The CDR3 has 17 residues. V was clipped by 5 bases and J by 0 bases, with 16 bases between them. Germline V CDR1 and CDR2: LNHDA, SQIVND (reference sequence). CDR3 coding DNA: TGTGCCAGTAGTCCTTTTTTAGGGTTACCGAACACCGGGGAGCTGTTTTTT. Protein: CASSPFLGLPNTGELFF.

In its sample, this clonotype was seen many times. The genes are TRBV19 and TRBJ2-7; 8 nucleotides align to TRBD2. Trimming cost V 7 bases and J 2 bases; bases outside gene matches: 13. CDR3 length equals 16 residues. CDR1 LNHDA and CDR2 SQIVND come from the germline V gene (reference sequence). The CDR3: CASTPGGVLSAYEQYF. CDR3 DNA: TGTGCCAGTACCCCGGGAGGGGTATTAAGCGCCTACGAGCAGTACTTC.

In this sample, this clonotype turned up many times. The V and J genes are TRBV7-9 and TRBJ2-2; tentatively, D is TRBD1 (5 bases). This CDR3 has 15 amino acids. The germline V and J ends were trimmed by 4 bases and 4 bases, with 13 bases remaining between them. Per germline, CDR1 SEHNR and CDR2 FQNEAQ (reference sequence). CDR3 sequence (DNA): TGTGCCAGCAGCTACCTTGGGGCAGGCACCGGGGAGCTGTTTTTT. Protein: CASSYLGAGTGELFF. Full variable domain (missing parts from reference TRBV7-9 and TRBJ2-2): DTGVSQNPRHKITKRGQNVTFRCDPISEHNRLYWYRQTLGQGPEFLTYFQNEAQLEKSRLLSDRFSAERPKGSFSTLEIQRTEQGDSAMYLCASSYLGAGTGELFFGEGSRLTVL.

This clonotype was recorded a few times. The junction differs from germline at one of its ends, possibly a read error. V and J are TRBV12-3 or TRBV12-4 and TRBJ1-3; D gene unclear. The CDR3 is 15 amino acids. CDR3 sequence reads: CASSVGGTSGDTIYF. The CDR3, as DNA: TGTGCCAGCAGCGTTGGCGGAACCTCTGGAGACACCATATATTTT.

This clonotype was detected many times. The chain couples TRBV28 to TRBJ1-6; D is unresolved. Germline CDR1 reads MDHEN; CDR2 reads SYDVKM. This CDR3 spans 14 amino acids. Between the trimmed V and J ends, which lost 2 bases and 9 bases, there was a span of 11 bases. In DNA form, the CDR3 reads TGTGCCAGCAGTTTAGCCTTCAGTGGTTCACCCCTCCACTTT. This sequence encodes CASSLAFSGSPLHF.

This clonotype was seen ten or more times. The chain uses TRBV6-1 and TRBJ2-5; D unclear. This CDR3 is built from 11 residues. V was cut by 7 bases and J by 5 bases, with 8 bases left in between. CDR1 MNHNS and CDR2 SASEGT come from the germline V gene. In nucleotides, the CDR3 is TGTGCCAGCAACGCTGGGGAGACCCAGTACTTC. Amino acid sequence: CASNAGETQYF.

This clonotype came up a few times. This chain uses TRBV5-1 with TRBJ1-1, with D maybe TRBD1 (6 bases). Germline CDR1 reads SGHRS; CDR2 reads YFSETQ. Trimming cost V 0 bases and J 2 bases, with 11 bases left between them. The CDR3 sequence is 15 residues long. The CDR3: CASSLGVGGNTEAFF. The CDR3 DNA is TGCGCCAGCAGCTTGGGGGTGGGGGGCAACACTGAAGCTTTCTTT.

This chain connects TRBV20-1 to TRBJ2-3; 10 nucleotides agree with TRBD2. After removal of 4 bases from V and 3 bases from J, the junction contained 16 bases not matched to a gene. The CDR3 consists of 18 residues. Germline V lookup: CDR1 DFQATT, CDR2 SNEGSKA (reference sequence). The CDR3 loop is CSANWLAGVKGPTDTQYF. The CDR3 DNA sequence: TGCAGTGCTAATTGGCTAGCGGGAGTCAAGGGCCCAACAGATACGCAGTATTTT.

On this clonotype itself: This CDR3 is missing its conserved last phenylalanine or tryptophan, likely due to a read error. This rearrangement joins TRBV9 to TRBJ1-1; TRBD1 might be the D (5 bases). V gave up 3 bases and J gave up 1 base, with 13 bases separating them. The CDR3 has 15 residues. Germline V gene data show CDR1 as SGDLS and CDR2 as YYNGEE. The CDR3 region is CASSERNDRNTEAFL. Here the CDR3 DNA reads TGTGCCAGCAGCGAGAGGAACGACAGGAACACTGAAGCTTTCCTT.

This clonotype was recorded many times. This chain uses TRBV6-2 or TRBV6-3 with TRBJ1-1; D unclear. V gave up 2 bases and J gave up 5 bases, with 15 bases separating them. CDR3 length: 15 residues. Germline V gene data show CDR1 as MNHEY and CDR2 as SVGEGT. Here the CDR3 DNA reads TGTGCCAGCAGTTACGGCGGTGGGTTCGGGACTGAAGCTTTCTTT. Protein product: CASSYGGGFGTEAFF.

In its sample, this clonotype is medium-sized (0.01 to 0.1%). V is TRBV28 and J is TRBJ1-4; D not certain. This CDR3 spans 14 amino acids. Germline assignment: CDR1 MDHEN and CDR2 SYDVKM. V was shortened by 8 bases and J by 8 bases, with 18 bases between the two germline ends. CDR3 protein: CASYPREGREKLFF. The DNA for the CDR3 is TGTGCCAGCTATCCTCGGGAGGGTAGAGAAAAACTGTTTTTT.

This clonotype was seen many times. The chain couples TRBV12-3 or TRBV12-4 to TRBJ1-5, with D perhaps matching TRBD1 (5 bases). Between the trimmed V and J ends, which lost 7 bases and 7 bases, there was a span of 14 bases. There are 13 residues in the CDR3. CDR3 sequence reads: CASNLQGDQPQHF. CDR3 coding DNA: TGTGCCAGCAATCTTCAGGGTGACCAGCCCCAGCATTTT.

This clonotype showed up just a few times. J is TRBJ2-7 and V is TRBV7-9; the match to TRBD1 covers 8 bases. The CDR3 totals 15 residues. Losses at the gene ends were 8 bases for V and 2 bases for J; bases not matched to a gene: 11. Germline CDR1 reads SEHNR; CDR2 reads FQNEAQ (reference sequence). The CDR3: CASGPPGQGPYEQYF. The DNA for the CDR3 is TGTGCCAGCGGACCCCCCGGACAGGGACCCTACGAGCAGTACTTC. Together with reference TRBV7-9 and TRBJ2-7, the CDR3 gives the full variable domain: DTGVSQNPRHKITKRGQNVTFRCDPISEHNRLYWYRQTLGQGPEFLTYFQNEAQLEKSRLLSDRFSAERPKGSFSTLEIQRTEQGDSAMYLCASGPPGQGPYEQYFGPGTRLTVT.

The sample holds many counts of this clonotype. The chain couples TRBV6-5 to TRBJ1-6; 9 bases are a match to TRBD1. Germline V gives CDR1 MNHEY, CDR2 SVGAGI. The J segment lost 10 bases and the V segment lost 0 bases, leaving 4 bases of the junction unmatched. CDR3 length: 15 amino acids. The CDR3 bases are TGTGCCAGCAGTTACTCGGGACAGGGAGGATCACCCCTCCACTTT. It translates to CASSYSGQGGSPLHF.

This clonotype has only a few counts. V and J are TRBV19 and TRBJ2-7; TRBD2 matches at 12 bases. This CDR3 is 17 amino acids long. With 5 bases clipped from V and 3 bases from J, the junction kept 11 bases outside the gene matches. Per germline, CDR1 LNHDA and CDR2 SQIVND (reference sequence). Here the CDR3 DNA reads TGTGCCAGTAGTGCAGAAACGGGACTAGCGGGTTTCTACGAGCAGTACTTC. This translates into CASSAETGLAGFYEQYF.

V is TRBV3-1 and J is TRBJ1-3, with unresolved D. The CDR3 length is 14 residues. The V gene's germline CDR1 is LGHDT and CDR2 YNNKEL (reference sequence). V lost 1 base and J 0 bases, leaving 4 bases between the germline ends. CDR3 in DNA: TGTGCCAGCAGCCAAGGGCTCTCTGGAAACACCATATATTTT. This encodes CASSQGLSGNTIYF.

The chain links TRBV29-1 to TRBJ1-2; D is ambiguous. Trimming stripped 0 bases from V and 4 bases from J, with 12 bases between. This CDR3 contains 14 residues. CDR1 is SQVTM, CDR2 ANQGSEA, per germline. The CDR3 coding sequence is TGCAGCGTTGAAGAACGAGGAACGGTCTATGGCTACACCTTC. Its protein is CSVEERGTVYGYTF.

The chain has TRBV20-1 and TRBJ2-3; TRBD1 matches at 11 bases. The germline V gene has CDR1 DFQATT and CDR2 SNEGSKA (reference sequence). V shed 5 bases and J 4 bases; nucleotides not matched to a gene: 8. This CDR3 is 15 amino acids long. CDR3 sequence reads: CSAFSRTGGPDTQYF. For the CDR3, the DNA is TGCAGTGCTTTTTCCCGGACAGGGGGCCCAGATACGCAGTATTTT.

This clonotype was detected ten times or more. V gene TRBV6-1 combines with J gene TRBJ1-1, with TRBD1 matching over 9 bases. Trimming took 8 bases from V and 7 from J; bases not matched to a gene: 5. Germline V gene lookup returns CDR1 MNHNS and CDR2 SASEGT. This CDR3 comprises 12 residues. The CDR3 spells CASLGQGLEAFF. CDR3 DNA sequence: TGTGCCAGCCTGGGACAGGGACTTGAAGCTTTCTTT.

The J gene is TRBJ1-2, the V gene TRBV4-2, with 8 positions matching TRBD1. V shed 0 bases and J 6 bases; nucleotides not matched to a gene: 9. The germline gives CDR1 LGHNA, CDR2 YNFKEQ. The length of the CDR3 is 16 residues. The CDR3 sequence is CASSQDFTGTGNGYTF. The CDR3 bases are TGTGCCAGCAGCCAAGACTTCACCGGGACAGGAAATGGCTACACCTTC.

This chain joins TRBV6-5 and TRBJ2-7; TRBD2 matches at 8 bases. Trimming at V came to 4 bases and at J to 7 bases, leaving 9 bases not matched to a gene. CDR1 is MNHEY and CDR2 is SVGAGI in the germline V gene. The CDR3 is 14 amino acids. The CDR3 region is CASSSLAGSMEQYF. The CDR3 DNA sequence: TGTGCCAGCAGTTCTTTAGCGGGAAGTATGGAGCAGTACTTC.

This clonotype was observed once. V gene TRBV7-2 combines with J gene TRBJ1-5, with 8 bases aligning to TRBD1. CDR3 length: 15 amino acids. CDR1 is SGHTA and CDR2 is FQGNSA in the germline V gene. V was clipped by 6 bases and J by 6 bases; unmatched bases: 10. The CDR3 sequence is CASRSPGQAGQPQHF. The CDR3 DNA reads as TGTGCCAGCAGGTCACCGGGACAGGCTGGTCAGCCCCAGCATTTT. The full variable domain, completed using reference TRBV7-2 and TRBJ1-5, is GAGVSQSPSNKVTEKGKDVELRCDPISGHTALYWYRQSLGQGLEFLIYFQGNSAPDKSGLPSDRFSAERTGGSVSTLTIQRTQQEDSAVYLCASRSPGQAGQPQHFGDGTRLSIL.

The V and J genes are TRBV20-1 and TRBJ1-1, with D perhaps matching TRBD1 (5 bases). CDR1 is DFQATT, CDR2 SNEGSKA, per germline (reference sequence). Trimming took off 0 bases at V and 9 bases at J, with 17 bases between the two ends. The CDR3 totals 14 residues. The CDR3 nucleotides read TGCAGTGCTAGAGATTACGGGGCCGGGGAAAAAGCTTTCTTT. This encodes CSARDYGAGEKAFF.

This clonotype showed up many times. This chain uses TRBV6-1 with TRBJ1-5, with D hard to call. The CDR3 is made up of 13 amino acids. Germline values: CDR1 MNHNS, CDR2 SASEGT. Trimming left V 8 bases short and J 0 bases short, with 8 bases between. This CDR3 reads CASDDISNQPQHF. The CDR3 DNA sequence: TGTGCCAGCGATGACATTAGCAATCAGCCCCAGCATTTT.